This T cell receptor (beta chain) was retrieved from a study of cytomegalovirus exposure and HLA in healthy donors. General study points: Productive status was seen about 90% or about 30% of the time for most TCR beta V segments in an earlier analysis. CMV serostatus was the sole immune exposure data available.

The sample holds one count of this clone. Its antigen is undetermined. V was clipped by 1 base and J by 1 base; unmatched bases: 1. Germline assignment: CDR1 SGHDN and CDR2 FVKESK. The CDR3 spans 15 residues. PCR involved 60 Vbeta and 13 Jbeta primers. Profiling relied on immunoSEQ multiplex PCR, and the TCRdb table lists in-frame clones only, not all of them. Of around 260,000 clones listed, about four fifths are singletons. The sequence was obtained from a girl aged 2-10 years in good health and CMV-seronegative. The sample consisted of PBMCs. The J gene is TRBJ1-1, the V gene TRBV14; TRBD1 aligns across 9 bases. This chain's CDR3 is CASSQGQGGNTEAFF. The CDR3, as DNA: TGTGCCAGCAGCCAAGGACAGGGGGGGAACACTGAAGCTTTCTTT. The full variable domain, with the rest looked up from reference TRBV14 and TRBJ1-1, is EAGVTQFPSHSVIEKGQTVTLRCDPISGHDNLYWYRRVMGKEIKFLLHFVKESKQDESGMPNNRFLAERTGGTYSTLKVQPAELEDSGVYFCASSQGQGGNTEAFFGQGTRLTVV.